A selection of T cell receptor beta chains follows, all from one sample in a study of control samples from healthy donors and cancer patients. Sequenced by immunoSEQ multiplex PCR; TCRdb stores in-frame clones only, minus some. The sample lists roughly 3,600 clones; around 77% were seen once. The sample taken for sequencing was formalin-fixed, paraffin-embedded tissue. The receptor set was obtained from a female donor with melanoma. Each CDR3 is given with its conserved first and last residue. A D gene is named only where the DNA matches it firmly. Clone sizes are given selectively: once, few, many, or a class where the clone is expanded.

V	J	size	D	CDR3	DNA
TRBV12-5	TRBJ2-2	.	.	CASGRRDLHTGELFF	TGTGCTAGTGGCCGCCGGGACCTCCACACCGGGGAGCTGTTTTTT
TRBV28	TRBJ1-3	few	.	CASSPPGRSGNTIYF	TGTGCCAGCAGTCCCCCGGGGAGATCTGGAAACACCATATATTTT
TRBV7-2	TRBJ2-3	.	.	CASSLEGTSRGSDTQYF	TGTGCCAGCAGCTTAGAGGGGACTTCACGGGGGTCGGATACGCAGTATTTT
TRBV28	TRBJ2-7	.	TRBD2	CASSRGGTYEQYF	TGTGCCAGCAGCCGGGGAGGGACCTACGAGCAGTACTTC
TRBV28	TRBJ1-5	once	.	CASSSGGKPQHF	TGTGCCAGCAGCTCCGGGGGGAAGCCCCAGCATTTT
TRBV28	TRBJ1-6	.	.	CASSLLPGNSPLHF	TGTGCCAGCAGTTTGCTGCCTGGTAATTCACCCCTCCACTTT
TRBV11-1	TRBJ2-7	.	.	CASSLVQGYEQYF	TGTGCCAGCAGCTTAGTACAGGGCTACGAGCAGTACTTC
TRBV18	TRBJ2-1	.	TRBD2	CASSVTPGLAGGDEQFF	TGTGCCAGCTCCGTCACACCTGGACTAGCGGGGGGGGATGAGCAGTTCTTC
TRBV3-1/TRBV3-2	TRBJ2-3	.	TRBD2	CASSQGWASGRQYF	TGTGCCAGCAGCCAAGGGTGGGCTAGCGGCCGTCAGTATTTT
TRBV19	TRBJ2-2	few	.	CASSYDLGSGELFF	TGTGCCAGTAGTTACGACCTGGGGTCCGGGGAGCTGTTTTTT